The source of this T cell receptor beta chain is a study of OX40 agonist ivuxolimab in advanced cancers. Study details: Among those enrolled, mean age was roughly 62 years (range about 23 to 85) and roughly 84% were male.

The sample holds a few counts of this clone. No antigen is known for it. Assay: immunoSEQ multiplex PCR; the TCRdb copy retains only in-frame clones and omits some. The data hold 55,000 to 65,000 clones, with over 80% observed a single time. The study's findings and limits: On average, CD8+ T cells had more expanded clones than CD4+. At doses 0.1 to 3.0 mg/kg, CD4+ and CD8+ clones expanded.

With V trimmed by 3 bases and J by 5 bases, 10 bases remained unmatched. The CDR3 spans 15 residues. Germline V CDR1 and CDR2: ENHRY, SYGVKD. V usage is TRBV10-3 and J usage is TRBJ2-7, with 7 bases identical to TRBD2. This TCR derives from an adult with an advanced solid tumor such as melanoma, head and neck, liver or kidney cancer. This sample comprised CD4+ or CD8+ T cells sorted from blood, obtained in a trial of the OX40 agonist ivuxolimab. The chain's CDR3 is CAISEPGGSSDEQYF. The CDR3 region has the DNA TGTGCCATCAGTGAACCCGGCGGGAGTAGCGACGAGCAGTACTTC.